This T cell receptor (beta chain) was sequenced for a study of blood T cell repertoires in COVID-19. Trimming shortened V by 5 bases and J by 9 bases, and 11 bases separated the two germline ends. Germline V gene sequence: CDR1 SGHAT, CDR2 FQNNGV. This CDR3 has 11 amino acids. Some clones are missing from TCRdb's copy, which holds only in-frame ones; the method was immunoSEQ multiplex PCR. This sample has about 56,000 clones, with 84% found just once. There are a few counts of this clone. The TCR originated in a man in his sixties with COVID-19, enrolled during active disease. J is TRBJ2-7 and V is TRBV11-2; D possibly corresponds to TRBD2 (5 bases). The sample taken for sequencing was peripheral blood. The DNA of the CDR3 is TGTGCCAGCAGCCGCGGGTTGGGGCAGTACTTC. It yields the protein CASSRGLGQYF.